The rows below give T cell receptor beta chains drawn from one sample of a study of cytomegalovirus exposure and HLA in healthy donors. Generated by immunoSEQ multiplex PCR, the TCRdb table keeps only in-frame clones and is missing some. This table has more than 85,000 clones, around 84% appearing once. The specimen was PBMCs. All receptors come from a man aged 25-45 years in good health and CMV-seronegative. The CDR3 runs from the conserved cysteine through the conserved F or W. D genes are given only for firm matches. Clone size is stated in some rows and not others, as once, few, many or a class when expanded.

length: 13
size: few
D: .
J: TRBJ1-1
V: TRBV27
DNA: TGTGCCAGCAGTTATTCGGGGGGCACTGAAGCTTTCTTT
CDR3: CASSYSGGTEAFF

length: 11
size: few
D: .
J: TRBJ1-4
V: TRBV5-1
DNA: TGCGCCAGCCTGAGGTACGAAAAACTGTTTTTT
CDR3: CASLRYEKLFF

length: 15
size: .
D: .
J: TRBJ1-1
V: TRBV5-1
DNA: TGCGCCAGCAGCGTAGGACAGTTATGGAACACTGAAGCTTTCTTT
CDR3: CASSVGQLWNTEAFF

length: 16
size: .
D: TRBD2
J: TRBJ2-7
V: TRBV6-6
DNA: TGTGCCAGCAAGCGGGGCAGGGCGGGAGAATTGGACGAGCAGTACTTC
CDR3: CASKRGRAGELDEQYF

length: 17
size: once
D: TRBD2
J: TRBJ2-7
V: TRBV11-2
DNA: TGTGCCAGCAGCTTAAGGGGGCTAGCGGGGGCATTTGGCGAGCAGTACTTC
CDR3: CASSLRGLAGAFGEQYF

length: 16
size: .
D: .
J: TRBJ1-2
V: TRBV4-3
DNA: TGCGCCAGCAGCCAAGACAGATGGGGGGAGGGAGGCGGCTACACCTTC
CDR3: CASSQDRWGEGGGYTF

length: 15
size: .
D: TRBD1
J: TRBJ2-7
V: TRBV10-3
DNA: TGTGCCATCAGTGCCACAGGGGCCCACACCTACGAGCAGTACTTC
CDR3: CAISATGAHTYEQYF

length: 14
size: .
D: .
J: TRBJ1-1
V: TRBV11-2
DNA: TGTGCCAGCAGCTTAGCGGGAGGGGGGACTGAAGCTTTCTTT
CDR3: CASSLAGGGTEAFF

length: 12
size: .
D: .
J: TRBJ1-2
V: TRBV28
DNA: TGTGCCAGCGAGCGACAGGACTATGGCTACACCTTC
CDR3: CASERQDYGYTF

length: 16
size: .
D: TRBD2
J: TRBJ2-3
V: TRBV10-3
DNA: TGTGCCATCAGTGAGACGACTAGCGGGAGCGCAGATACGCAGTATTTT
CDR3: CAISETTSGSADTQYF

length: 13
size: few
D: .
J: TRBJ2-7
V: TRBV7-2
DNA: TGTGCCAGCAGCTTAAAGGGGGCCTACGAGCAGTACTTC
CDR3: CASSLKGAYEQYF

length: 16
size: .
D: .
J: TRBJ2-2
V: TRBV7-8
DNA: TGTGCCAGCAACCCCCGGTCCGGGGGTATGGCCGGGGAGCTGTTTTTT
CDR3: CASNPRSGGMAGELFF

length: 14
size: few
D: .
J: TRBJ1-6
V: TRBV2
DNA: TGTGCCAGCAGTGTCCTGAGAGAGAATTCACCCCTCCACTTT
CDR3: CASSVLRENSPLHF

length: 16
size: .
D: .
J: TRBJ1-1
V: TRBV5-1
DNA: TGCGCCAGCAGCCTGTACCATACGGAGGTTTGGACTGAAGCTTTCTTT
CDR3: CASSLYHTEVWTEAFF

length: 15
size: .
D: TRBD1
J: TRBJ1-1
V: TRBV4-1
DNA: TGCGCCAGCAGCCAAGGTAGACAGGGGAACACTGAAGCTTTCTTT
CDR3: CASSQGRQGNTEAFF

length: 15
size: once
D: .
J: TRBJ1-2
V: TRBV6-5
DNA: TGTGCCAGCAGTTACTCCCTGGGAGGGGACTATGGCTACACTTTC
CDR3: CASSYSLGGDYGYTF

length: 13
size: .
D: TRBD1
J: TRBJ1-1
V: TRBV7-6
DNA: TGTGCCAGCAGCCCACAACAGGGGACTGAAGCTTTCTTT
CDR3: CASSPQQGTEAFF

length: 14
size: once
D: .
J: TRBJ1-1
V: TRBV22-1
DNA: TGTCCTGGGAGCGGCAGGGCCAGGGACACTGAAGCTTTCTTT
CDR3: CPGSGRARDTEAFF

length: 19
size: .
D: TRBD2
J: TRBJ2-3
V: TRBV5-1
DNA: TGCGCCAGCAGCTTGGCCGTGGCTAGCGGGGGGGGTAGCACAGATACGCAGTATTTT
CDR3: CASSLAVASGGGSTDTQYF

length: 14
size: .
D: TRBD1
J: TRBJ2-7
V: TRBV28
DNA: TGTGCCAGCAGGGGGACAGGTCCGTCCTACGAGCAGTACTTC
CDR3: CASRGTGPSYEQYF

length: 11
size: .
D: .
J: TRBJ1-2
V: TRBV29-1
DNA: TGCAGCGCCGGACAGTACTATGGCTACACCTTC
CDR3: CSAGQYYGYTF

length: 16
size: .
D: TRBD2
J: TRBJ2-5
V: TRBV9
DNA: TGTGCCAGCAGCGTAACGACTAGCGGGACTCGAGAGACCCAGTACTTC
CDR3: CASSVTTSGTRETQYF

length: 16
size: few
D: TRBD1
J: TRBJ2-7
V: TRBV7-6
DNA: TGTGCCAGCAGCCCCTGGGACAGGGGAGACTCCTACGAGCAGTACTTC
CDR3: CASSPWDRGDSYEQYF

length: 16
size: .
D: .
J: TRBJ2-3
V: TRBV5-1
DNA: TGCGCCAGCAGCGGCGACTACCCCCCCGGCGGCGATACGCAGTATTTT
CDR3: CASSGDYPPGGDTQYF

length: 12
size: .
D: TRBD2
J: TRBJ2-7
V: TRBV29-1
DNA: TGCAGCGCGAGAGCGGGGTCCTACGAGCAGTACTTC
CDR3: CSARAGSYEQYF

length: 15
size: .
D: TRBD2
J: TRBJ2-7
V: TRBV4-3
DNA: TGCGCCAGCAGCCAAGTACTAGCGGGTCCCTACGAGCAGTACTTC
CDR3: CASSQVLAGPYEQYF

length: 16
size: .
D: TRBD1
J: TRBJ2-7
V: TRBV7-2
DNA: TGTGCCAGCAGCTTAGATCCGGGACAGGGTCTTTACGAGCAGTACTTC
CDR3: CASSLDPGQGLYEQYF

length: 16
size: .
D: .
J: TRBJ2-2
V: TRBV7-8
DNA: TGTGCCAGCAGCGGGGCCGGGACACTGAACACCGGGGAGCTGTTTTTT
CDR3: CASSGAGTLNTGELFF

length: 15
size: .
D: TRBD2
J: TRBJ2-2
V: TRBV6-1
DNA: TGTGCCAGCAGTGGATTAGCGGGGGGCACCGGGGAGCTGTTTTTT
CDR3: CASSGLAGGTGELFF

length: 14
size: .
D: .
J: TRBJ1-2
V: TRBV6-5
DNA: TGTGCCAGCAGTTACTCTCCAGGGGTCTATGGCTACACCTTC
CDR3: CASSYSPGVYGYTF

length: 15
size: few
D: TRBD1
J: TRBJ1-1
V: TRBV7-8
DNA: TGTGCCAGCAGCCCCCGGGACAGTAAAAACACTGAAGCTTTCTTT
CDR3: CASSPRDSKNTEAFF

length: 17
size: .
D: TRBD1
J: TRBJ1-6
V: TRBV27
DNA: TGTGCCAGCAGTTTGTTACAGGGGGCGCAGGTTAATTCACCCCTCCACTTT
CDR3: CASSLLQGAQVNSPLHF

length: 15
size: .
D: .
J: TRBJ2-1
V: TRBV4-1
DNA: TGCGCCAGCAGCCAACTAGCGATAGTATACAATGAGCAGTTCTTC
CDR3: CASSQLAIVYNEQFF

length: 15
size: .
D: TRBD2
J: TRBJ2-2
V: TRBV28
DNA: TGTGCCAGCAGGCCCAGCGGGGGGAACACCGGGGAGCTGTTTTTT
CDR3: CASRPSGGNTGELFF

length: 15
size: .
D: .
J: TRBJ1-4
V: TRBV7-9
DNA: TGTGCCAGCAGCTTATGGGTCGCAGGGAAGGAAAAACTGTTTTTT
CDR3: CASSLWVAGKEKLFF

length: 15
size: .
D: .
J: TRBJ2-7
V: TRBV2
DNA: TGTGCCAGCAGTGAACCTCAGGGCAGCTCCTACGAGCAGTACTTC
CDR3: CASSEPQGSSYEQYF

length: 12
size: .
D: .
J: TRBJ2-1
V: TRBV27
DNA: TGTGCCAGCAGTGAGGATGCTCATGAGCAGTTCTTC
CDR3: CASSEDAHEQFF

length: 15
size: .
D: TRBD1
J: TRBJ2-7
V: TRBV30
DNA: TGTGCCTGGAGCCCCGGGACAGGGGAACTCTACGAGCAGTACTTC
CDR3: CAWSPGTGELYEQYF

length: 13
size: .
D: .
J: TRBJ2-3
V: TRBV11-3
DNA: TGTGCCAGCAGCTTAATCTCCACAGATACGCAGTATTTT
CDR3: CASSLISTDTQYF

length: 16
size: .
D: TRBD1
J: TRBJ1-5
V: TRBV7-8
DNA: TGTGCCAGCAGCTTAGGAGTTGACAGGGGCAATCAGCCCCAGCATTTT
CDR3: CASSLGVDRGNQPQHF

length: 14
size: .
D: TRBD2
J: TRBJ2-4
V: TRBV28
DNA: TGTGCCAGCAGCGGGACTAGCGGCCTTAACATTCAGTACTTC
CDR3: CASSGTSGLNIQYF

length: 15
size: once
D: TRBD2
J: TRBJ2-1
V: TRBV6-5
DNA: TGTGCCAGCATCTCTAGCGGGGGGATCTACAATGAGCAGTTCTTC
CDR3: CASISSGGIYNEQFF

length: 14
size: .
D: .
J: TRBJ1-4
V: TRBV7-8
DNA: TGTGCCAGCAGCTTCGTCGGGGCTAATGAAAAACTGTTTTTT
CDR3: CASSFVGANEKLFF

length: 13
size: .
D: .
J: TRBJ2-5
V: TRBV5-4
DNA: TGTGCCAGCAAACTGCAGGGAGGAGAGACCCAGTACTTC
CDR3: CASKLQGGETQYF

length: 15
size: .
D: .
J: TRBJ1-1
V: TRBV14
DNA: TGTGCCAGCAGATCACAAGGGGGTAATAGCACTGAAGCTTTCTTT
CDR3: CASRSQGGNSTEAFF

length: 14
size: .
D: .
J: TRBJ1-1
V: TRBV11-2
DNA: TGTGCCAGCAGCTTACTCAACTCGAACACTGAAGCTTTCTTT
CDR3: CASSLLNSNTEAFF

length: 17
size: .
D: TRBD2
J: TRBJ2-1
V: TRBV4-3
DNA: TGCGCCAGCAGCCAAGGTTTCTCTAGCGGGAGGACCAATGAGCAGTTCTTC
CDR3: CASSQGFSSGRTNEQFF

length: 17
size: .
D: TRBD1
J: TRBJ1-5
V: TRBV19
DNA: TGTGCCAGTAGTATGAGGACAGGGGGTCTGAGCAATCAGCCCCAGCATTTT
CDR3: CASSMRTGGLSNQPQHF

length: 12
size: few
D: TRBD2
J: TRBJ2-3
V: TRBV19
DNA: TGTGCCAGTAGTACGGGGCTAGCGGGTGTGGATTTT
CDR3: CASSTGLAGVDF